This T cell receptor beta chain came from a study of T cells in Graves' hyperthyroidism and ophthalmopathy. Whole-study findings and limits: A model of 13 V-J pairs discriminated ophthalmopathy from stable hyperthyroidism. Most thyroid-expanded clonotypes above 0.001 were also found in blood.

There are a few counts of this clonotype. Its antigen is undetermined. For the diagnoses, clinical symptoms, serum thyroxine and TRAb, thyroid ultrasound and orbital computed tomography were used. Out of around 10 ml of fresh peripheral blood came the PBMCs. What was amplified from RNA transcripts were TCR beta CDR3 regions. When the TCR CDR3 underwent first-round RT-PCR, the HTBI primer set was used. TCRdb analysed the multiplex PCR reads with MiXCR anew, one entry per CDR3 protein. Of about 600,000 distinct CDR3 sequences listed, 12% to 15% were seen once; the top ten hold roughly 7%. The germline CDR1 and CDR2 sequences are SGHNT and YYREEE (reference sequence). There are 16 residues in the CDR3. Trimming took 3 bases from V and 2 from J; bases not matched to a gene: 8.

This sequence originates from a woman aged 18-29 years with Graves' ophthalmopathy. The gene calls are TRBV5-4 and TRBJ2-7; TRBD2 aligns across 10 bases. Sequencing input: blood. This chain's CDR3 is CASSSGLAAGPYEQYF. CDR3 DNA sequence: TGTGCCAGCAGCTCTGGACTAGCGGCTGGTCCCTACGAGCAGTACTTC.